This TCR beta chain was retrieved from a study of cytomegalovirus exposure and HLA in healthy donors. Regarding the study as a whole: Based on reports, TCR beta sequences accurately predicted HLA-A and HLA-B alleles for most subjects. Sequencing artifact likely explains a cluster of highly shared sequence variants. In a later analysis, HLA-C alleles had the fewest associated TCRs, DRB1 alleles the most.

As concerns this clone: The antigen remains unidentified.

Trimming took off 1 base at V and 0 bases at J, with 6 bases between the two ends. In germline, CDR1 is SEHNR, CDR2 FQNEAQ (reference sequence). This CDR3 is built from 15 residues. The PCR had 60 Vbeta and 13 Jbeta primers. Study processing details: Around 9.9 million shared chains were among the roughly 80 million unique TCR beta chains that a later analysis counted. Generated by immunoSEQ multiplex PCR, the TCRdb table keeps only in-frame clones and is missing some. That table gives V, J and clone size, and the DNA gave D and trimming. The table shows some 130,000 clones, with approximately 84% occurring only once.

The clonotype originates from a woman aged 40 to 50 in good health and CMV-seronegative. V is TRBV7-9 and J is TRBJ1-4; D is unclear. Sequenced material: PBMCs. As DNA, the CDR3 is TGTGCCAGCAGCTTAGTTCAGGCAACTAATGAAAAACTGTTTTTT. This sequence encodes CASSLVQATNEKLFF. Together with reference TRBV7-9 and TRBJ1-4, the CDR3 gives the full variable domain: DTGVSQNPRHKITKRGQNVTFRCDPISEHNRLYWYRQTLGQGPEFLTYFQNEAQLEKSRLLSDRFSAERPKGSFSTLEIQRTEQGDSAMYLCASSLVQATNEKLFFGSGTQLSVL.